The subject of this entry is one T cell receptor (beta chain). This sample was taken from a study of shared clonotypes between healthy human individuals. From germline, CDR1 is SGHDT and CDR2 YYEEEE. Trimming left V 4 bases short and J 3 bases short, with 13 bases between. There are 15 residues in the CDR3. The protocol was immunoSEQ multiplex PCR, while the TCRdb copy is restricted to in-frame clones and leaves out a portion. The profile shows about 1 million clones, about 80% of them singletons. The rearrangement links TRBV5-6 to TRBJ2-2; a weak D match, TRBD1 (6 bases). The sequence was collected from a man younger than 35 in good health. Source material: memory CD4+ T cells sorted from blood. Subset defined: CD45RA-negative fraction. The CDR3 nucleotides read TGTGCCAGCAGCCGCCTGGACAGAGACACCGGGGAGCTGTTTTTT. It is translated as CASSRLDRDTGELFF.